A selection of T cell receptor beta chains follows, all from one sample in a study of CD8+ T cells in alopecia areata. Method: immunoSEQ multiplex PCR; TCRdb's copy keeps in-frame clones and lacks some. The sample lists about 140,000 clones; around 55% were seen once. Sequenced input: CD4+ T cells sorted from blood. Receptors were obtained from a human donor in good health. CDR3s include the opening cysteine and the closing phenylalanine or tryptophan. D genes are given only for firm matches. The size entry is marked missing in some rows and otherwise reads once, few, many or a size class.

v_call: TRBV15; j_call: TRBJ2-2; d_call: TRBD1; clone_size: -; cdr3_aa: CATSGTTGAAGELFF; cdr3_nt: TGTGCCACCAGCGGAACTACAGGGGCGGCCGGGGAGCTGTTTTTT
v_call: TRBV28; j_call: TRBJ2-1; d_call: -; clone_size: -; cdr3_aa: CASSSPGAKLRNEQFF; cdr3_nt: TGTGCCAGCAGTTCCCCAGGGGCGAAACTAAGGAATGAGCAGTTCTTC
v_call: TRBV30; j_call: TRBJ1-2; d_call: -; clone_size: -; cdr3_aa: CAWSTQGNYGYTF; cdr3_nt: TGTGCCTGGAGTACCCAGGGGAACTATGGCTACACCTTC
v_call: TRBV18; j_call: TRBJ2-7; d_call: TRBD2; clone_size: few; cdr3_aa: CASSPVRLAGDEQYF; cdr3_nt: TGTGCCAGCTCACCGGTCCGGCTAGCGGGAGACGAGCAGTACTTC
v_call: TRBV29-1; j_call: TRBJ2-7; d_call: TRBD2; clone_size: -; cdr3_aa: CSARTSGRDEQYF; cdr3_nt: TGCAGCGCTCGGACTAGCGGGAGGGACGAGCAGTACTTC
v_call: TRBV10-3; j_call: TRBJ2-5; d_call: -; clone_size: many; cdr3_aa: CAHKGGDGTQYF; cdr3_nt: TGTGCCCATAAGGGCGGGGATGGGACCCAGTACTTC
v_call: TRBV2; j_call: TRBJ2-7; d_call: TRBD1; clone_size: many; cdr3_aa: CASLGTEGYEQYF; cdr3_nt: TGTGCCAGCTTGGGGACAGAAGGCTACGAGCAGTACTTC
v_call: TRBV29-1; j_call: TRBJ1-1; d_call: -; clone_size: -; cdr3_aa: CSVRTVNTEAFF; cdr3_nt: TGCAGCGTGAGGACAGTGAACACTGAAGCTTTCTTT
v_call: TRBV6-5; j_call: TRBJ1-5; d_call: -; clone_size: -; cdr3_aa: CASALRGNQPQHF; cdr3_nt: TGTGCCAGCGCGCTGCGGGGCAATCAGCCCCAGCATTTT
v_call: TRBV4-1; j_call: TRBJ2-7; d_call: TRBD2; clone_size: -; cdr3_aa: CASSPVGLAGEGEQYF; cdr3_nt: TGCGCCAGCAGCCCCGTGGGACTAGCGGGAGAGGGCGAGCAGTACTTC
v_call: TRBV28; j_call: TRBJ1-1; d_call: -; clone_size: -; cdr3_aa: CASSSPIDFWTVNTEAFF; cdr3_nt: TGTGCCAGCAGTTCCCCAATTGACTTCTGGACAGTGAACACTGAAGCTTTCTTT
v_call: TRBV29-1; j_call: TRBJ2-7; d_call: TRBD1; clone_size: -; cdr3_aa: CSVEVRQGKSPPTYEQYF; cdr3_nt: TGCAGCGTTGAAGTCCGACAGGGGAAAAGCCCACCGACTTACGAGCAGTACTTC
v_call: TRBV30; j_call: TRBJ2-1; d_call: -; clone_size: -; cdr3_aa: CAQSRARGEQFF; cdr3_nt: TGTGCCCAGTCGAGGGCGCGAGGTGAGCAGTTCTTC
v_call: TRBV18; j_call: TRBJ2-7; d_call: -; clone_size: few; cdr3_aa: CASSFAVDRNYEQYF; cdr3_nt: TGTGCCAGCTCCTTCGCAGTGGACAGAAACTACGAGCAGTACTTC
v_call: TRBV7-9; j_call: TRBJ2-1; d_call: -; clone_size: -; cdr3_aa: CASSLLTRALEFF; cdr3_nt: TGTGCCAGCAGCTTACTCACTAGAGCCTTGGAGTTCTTC
v_call: TRBV27; j_call: TRBJ2-6; d_call: -; clone_size: few; cdr3_aa: CASSSYSGANVLTF; cdr3_nt: TGTGCCAGCAGTTCCTACTCTGGGGCCAACGTCCTGACTTTC
v_call: TRBV7-8; j_call: TRBJ2-1; d_call: -; clone_size: -; cdr3_aa: CASSLNGLLGNEQFF; cdr3_nt: TGTGCCAGCAGCTTAAACGGACTCCTAGGCAATGAGCAGTTCTTC
v_call: TRBV29-1; j_call: TRBJ2-5; d_call: -; clone_size: once; cdr3_aa: CSVPGLFQETQYF; cdr3_nt: TGCAGCGTTCCCGGACTATTCCAAGAGACCCAGTACTTC
v_call: TRBV28; j_call: TRBJ1-1; d_call: -; clone_size: few; cdr3_aa: CASRSRGITEAFF; cdr3_nt: TGTGCCAGCAGATCCAGGGGCATCACTGAAGCTTTCTTT
v_call: TRBV27; j_call: TRBJ2-3; d_call: -; clone_size: -; cdr3_aa: CASSPNTDTQYF; cdr3_nt: TGTGCCAGCAGCCCGAATACAGATACGCAGTATTTT
v_call: TRBV6-5; j_call: TRBJ2-7; d_call: -; clone_size: -; cdr3_aa: CASSYAGYEQYF; cdr3_nt: TGTGCCAGCAGTTACGCTGGCTACGAGCAGTACTTC
v_call: TRBV10-1; j_call: TRBJ2-7; d_call: -; clone_size: -; cdr3_aa: CASSPSTANNYEQYF; cdr3_nt: TGCGCCAGCAGTCCGAGCACGGCCAACAACTACGAGCAGTACTTC
v_call: TRBV5-6; j_call: TRBJ2-2; d_call: -; clone_size: -; cdr3_aa: CASSLGRDTGELFF; cdr3_nt: TGTGCCAGCAGCTTGGGCAGAGACACCGGGGAGCTGTTTTTT
v_call: TRBV27; j_call: TRBJ1-2; d_call: TRBD1; clone_size: -; cdr3_aa: CASGRQGERYGYTF; cdr3_nt: TGTGCCAGCGGAAGACAGGGAGAACGCTATGGCTACACCTTC
v_call: TRBV5-6; j_call: TRBJ1-1; d_call: -; clone_size: -; cdr3_aa: CASSYTVSEAFF; cdr3_nt: TGTGCCAGCAGCTATACGGTCAGTGAAGCTTTCTTT
v_call: TRBV25-1; j_call: TRBJ1-4; d_call: TRBD1; clone_size: -; cdr3_aa: CASIIRDRASRGEKLFF; cdr3_nt: TGTGCCAGCATCATCCGGGACAGGGCCTCTCGGGGCGAAAAACTGTTTTTT
v_call: TRBV5-1; j_call: TRBJ2-5; d_call: -; clone_size: -; cdr3_aa: CASSARETQYF; cdr3_nt: TGCGCCAGCAGCGCCAGGGAGACCCAGTACTTC
v_call: TRBV29-1; j_call: TRBJ1-4; d_call: -; clone_size: -; cdr3_aa: CSVRVVGGYEEKLFF; cdr3_nt: TGCAGCGTTCGGGTTGTGGGAGGGTATGAAGAAAAACTGTTTTTT
v_call: TRBV5-1; j_call: TRBJ2-5; d_call: TRBD1; clone_size: -; cdr3_aa: CASSLGQMRQETQYF; cdr3_nt: TGCGCCAGCAGTCTGGGACAGATGAGACAAGAGACCCAGTACTTC
v_call: TRBV6-6; j_call: TRBJ1-2; d_call: TRBD1; clone_size: -; cdr3_aa: CASSSGTGIGYTF; cdr3_nt: TGTGCCAGCAGTTCCGGGACAGGGATTGGCTACACCTTC
v_call: TRBV7-2; j_call: TRBJ1-1; d_call: TRBD1; clone_size: -; cdr3_aa: CASSFGQGAEAFF; cdr3_nt: TGTGCCAGCAGCTTTGGACAGGGGGCTGAAGCTTTCTTT
v_call: TRBV27; j_call: TRBJ2-3; d_call: TRBD2; clone_size: few; cdr3_aa: CASSLTGGRAGDTQYF; cdr3_nt: TGTGCCAGCAGTTTAACTGGCGGGAGGGCCGGAGATACGCAGTATTTT
v_call: TRBV15; j_call: TRBJ2-3; d_call: TRBD2; clone_size: -; cdr3_aa: CATSRDLRSGRRDTQYF; cdr3_nt: TGTGCCACCAGCAGAGATCTTAGGAGCGGGAGGCGAGATACGCAGTATTTT
v_call: TRBV14; j_call: TRBJ2-7; d_call: -; clone_size: -; cdr3_aa: CASSQDLIHEQYF; cdr3_nt: TGTGCCAGCAGCCAAGATCTTATCCACGAGCAGTACTTC
v_call: TRBV29-1; j_call: TRBJ2-5; d_call: -; clone_size: -; cdr3_aa: CSVRLAETQYF; cdr3_nt: TGCAGCGTTCGATTAGCGGAGACCCAGTACTTC
v_call: TRBV28; j_call: TRBJ1-2; d_call: -; clone_size: -; cdr3_aa: CASSLSTVGNYGYTF; cdr3_nt: TGTGCCAGCAGTTTATCAACGGTCGGTAACTATGGCTACACCTTC
v_call: TRBV5-1; j_call: TRBJ2-3; d_call: -; clone_size: -; cdr3_aa: CASSTGGDTQYF; cdr3_nt: TGCGCCAGCAGCACAGGAGGGGATACGCAGTATTTT
v_call: TRBV29-1; j_call: TRBJ1-1; d_call: -; clone_size: -; cdr3_aa: CSARQIMNTEAFF; cdr3_nt: TGCAGCGCAAGACAGATCATGAACACTGAAGCTTTCTTT
v_call: TRBV5-1; j_call: TRBJ1-3; d_call: TRBD1; clone_size: -; cdr3_aa: CASSLFGDSGNTIYF; cdr3_nt: TGCGCCAGCAGCCTCTTTGGGGACAGCGGAAACACCATATATTTT
v_call: TRBV7-9; j_call: TRBJ2-1; d_call: TRBD1; clone_size: -; cdr3_aa: CASSLVGRGMGEQFF; cdr3_nt: TGTGCCAGCAGCTTAGTTGGCAGGGGGATGGGTGAGCAGTTCTTC
v_call: TRBV7-8; j_call: TRBJ2-5; d_call: -; clone_size: -; cdr3_aa: CASSPPGGQETQYF; cdr3_nt: TGTGCCAGCAGTCCCCCTGGGGGGCAAGAGACCCAGTACTTC
v_call: TRBV10-3; j_call: TRBJ1-2; d_call: -; clone_size: -; cdr3_aa: CAISESTLRGTLYGYTF; cdr3_nt: TGTGCCATCAGTGAGTCGACTCTTCGGGGGACACTCTATGGCTACACCTTC
v_call: TRBV10-2; j_call: TRBJ2-1; d_call: -; clone_size: -; cdr3_aa: CASSESDRYNEQFF; cdr3_nt: TGCGCCAGCAGTGAGTCCGACAGGTACAATGAGCAGTTCTTC
v_call: TRBV6-5; j_call: TRBJ1-2; d_call: -; clone_size: -; cdr3_aa: CASSYSTDSSGYTF; cdr3_nt: TGTGCCAGCAGTTACTCGACGGACAGTTCTGGCTACACCTTC
v_call: TRBV27; j_call: TRBJ1-1; d_call: -; clone_size: few; cdr3_aa: CASSPKQPRGTEAFF; cdr3_nt: TGTGCCAGCAGTCCTAAACAGCCACGGGGCACTGAAGCTTTCTTT
v_call: TRBV29-1; j_call: TRBJ2-3; d_call: -; clone_size: -; cdr3_aa: CSAPGPGADTQYF; cdr3_nt: TGCAGCGCTCCGGGCCCCGGGGCAGATACGCAGTATTTT
v_call: TRBV27; j_call: TRBJ1-5; d_call: -; clone_size: -; cdr3_aa: CASSLYGGEQPQHF; cdr3_nt: TGTGCCAGCAGTTTATACGGGGGCGAACAGCCCCAGCATTTT
v_call: TRBV23-1; j_call: TRBJ2-3; d_call: TRBD2; clone_size: few; cdr3_aa: CASIYRLAGGPCTDTQYF; cdr3_nt: TGCGCCAGCATCTATCGTCTAGCGGGAGGCCCGTGCACAGATACGCAGTATTTT
v_call: TRBV30; j_call: TRBJ1-1; d_call: -; clone_size: -; cdr3_aa: CGWGPNTEAFF; cdr3_nt: TGTGGTTGGGGACCCAACACTGAAGCTTTCTTT
v_call: TRBV11-2; j_call: TRBJ2-7; d_call: -; clone_size: -; cdr3_aa: CASSLTLTTSEQYF; cdr3_nt: TGTGCCAGCAGCTTGACACTTACCACCTCCGAGCAGTACTTC
v_call: TRBV29-1; j_call: TRBJ1-1; d_call: TRBD1; clone_size: few; cdr3_aa: CSVPGGGMNTEAFF; cdr3_nt: TGCAGCGTCCCAGGGGGCGGGATGAACACTGAAGCTTTCTTT
v_call: TRBV30; j_call: TRBJ1-5; d_call: -; clone_size: -; cdr3_aa: CAWSVPLSNQPQHF; cdr3_nt: TGTGCCTGGAGTGTACCTTTAAGCAATCAGCCCCAGCATTTT
v_call: TRBV10-2; j_call: TRBJ1-5; d_call: -; clone_size: few; cdr3_aa: CASSESGTKKTQHF; cdr3_nt: TGCGCCAGCAGTGAGTCTGGGACAAAGAAAACCCAGCATTTT
v_call: TRBV2; j_call: TRBJ1-5; d_call: TRBD1; clone_size: few; cdr3_aa: CASSGQGTSNQPQHF; cdr3_nt: TGTGCCAGCAGTGGACAGGGGACTAGCAATCAGCCCCAGCATTTT
v_call: TRBV28; j_call: TRBJ2-1; d_call: TRBD2; clone_size: -; cdr3_aa: CASSTQGLAGGPSSYNEQFF; cdr3_nt: TGTGCCAGCAGCACACAAGGACTAGCGGGAGGCCCGAGCTCCTACAATGAGCAGTTCTTC
v_call: TRBV2; j_call: TRBJ2-3; d_call: -; clone_size: few; cdr3_aa: CASEGGGTQYF; cdr3_nt: TGTGCCAGTGAGGGGGGTGGCACGCAGTATTTT
v_call: TRBV5-1; j_call: TRBJ2-7; d_call: TRBD1; clone_size: -; cdr3_aa: CASSLEGRGTYEQYF; cdr3_nt: TGCGCCAGCAGCTTGGAGGGCAGGGGGACCTACGAGCAGTACTTC
v_call: TRBV6-6; j_call: TRBJ2-1; d_call: TRBD2; clone_size: once; cdr3_aa: CASDSGASGYNEQFF; cdr3_nt: TGTGCCAGCGACTCCGGGGCTAGCGGGTACAATGAGCAGTTCTTC
v_call: TRBV15; j_call: TRBJ2-6; d_call: -; clone_size: -; cdr3_aa: CATSRDQSAGANVLTF; cdr3_nt: TGTGCCACCAGCAGAGATCAGAGTGCGGGGGCCAACGTCCTGACTTTC